One TCR beta chain is described in this entry. The entry originates in a study of blood T cell repertoires in COVID-19. Method: immunoSEQ multiplex PCR; TCRdb's copy keeps in-frame clones and lacks some. The sample carries about 50,000 clones, around 73% recorded once. Participants' reported clinical history set cohort assignment. The CDR3 is 16 residues long. CDR1 LNHDA and CDR2 SQIVND come from the germline V gene (reference sequence). The ends lost 5 bases at V and 1 base at J; junction bases unmatched: 8. The TCR comes from a woman in her forties or fifties with acute COVID-19. The V call is TRBV19, the J call TRBJ2-7; the match to TRBD2 covers 10 bases. The sample was PBMCs or T cells enriched from blood (not recorded which). The CDR3 nucleotides are TGTGCCAGTAGTGCGACTAGCGGGCAGGGGTCCTACGAGCAGTACTTC. Encoded protein: CASSATSGQGSYEQYF.